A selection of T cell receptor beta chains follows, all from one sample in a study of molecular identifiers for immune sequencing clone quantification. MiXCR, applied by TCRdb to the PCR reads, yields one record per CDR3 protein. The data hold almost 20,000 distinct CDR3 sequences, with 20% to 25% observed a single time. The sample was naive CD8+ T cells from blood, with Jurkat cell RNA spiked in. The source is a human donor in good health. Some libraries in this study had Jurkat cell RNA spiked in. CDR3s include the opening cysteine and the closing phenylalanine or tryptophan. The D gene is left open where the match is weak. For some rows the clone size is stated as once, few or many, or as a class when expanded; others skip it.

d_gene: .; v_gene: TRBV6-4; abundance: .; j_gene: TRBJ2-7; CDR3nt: TGTGCCCCCCAGGGGGGCAGACCTTACGAGTACTTC; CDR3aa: CAPQGGRPYEYF
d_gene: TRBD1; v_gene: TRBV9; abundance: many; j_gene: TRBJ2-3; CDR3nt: TGTGCCAGCAGCACTCGACAGGGGGCAGATACGCAGTATTTT; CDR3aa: CASSTRQGADTQYF
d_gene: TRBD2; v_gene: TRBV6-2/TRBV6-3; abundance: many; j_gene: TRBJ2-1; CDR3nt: TGTGCCAGCAGTTACTTAGCGGGAGGTGGGGAGCAGTTCTTC; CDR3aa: CASSYLAGGGEQFF
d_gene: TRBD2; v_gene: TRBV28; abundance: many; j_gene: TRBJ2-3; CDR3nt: TGTGCCAGCAGTTTAGGGCTAGCGGGAGAAGTTACCTTGTTTGGAGATACGCAGTATTTT; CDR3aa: CASSLGLAGEVTLFGDTQYF
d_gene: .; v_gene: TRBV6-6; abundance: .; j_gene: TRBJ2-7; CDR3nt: TGTGCCAGCAGTCCCACTGGTGAGATTTATGAACAGTACTTC; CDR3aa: CASSPTGEIYEQYF
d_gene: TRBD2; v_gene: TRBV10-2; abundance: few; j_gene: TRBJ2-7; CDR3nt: TGCGCCAGCAGTGACGGGAGGGCAGGTGAGCAGTACTTC; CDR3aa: CASSDGRAGEQYF
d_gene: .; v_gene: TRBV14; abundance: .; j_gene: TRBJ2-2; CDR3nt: TGTGCCAGCAGCCGGACGTGGACCGGGGAGCTGTTTTTT; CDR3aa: CASSRTWTGELFF
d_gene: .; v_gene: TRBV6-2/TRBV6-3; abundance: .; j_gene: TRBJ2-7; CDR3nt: TGTGCCAGCAGGAATAACCGGGACAACTCCTACGAGCAGTACTTC; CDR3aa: CASRNNRDNSYEQYF
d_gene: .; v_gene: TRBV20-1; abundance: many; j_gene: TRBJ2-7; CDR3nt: TGCAGTGCTGAACAAGACACTACCTACGAGCAGTACTTC; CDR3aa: CSAEQDTTYEQYF
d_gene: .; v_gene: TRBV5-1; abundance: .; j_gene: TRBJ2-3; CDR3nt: TGCGCCAGCAGCACAACCGGGACGGTCCCAGATACGCAGTATTTT; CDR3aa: CASSTTGTVPDTQYF
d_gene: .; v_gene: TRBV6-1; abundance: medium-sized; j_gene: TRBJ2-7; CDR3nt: TGTGCCGTGGGGAGCGACTACTACGAGCAGTACTTC; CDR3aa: CAVGSDYYEQYF
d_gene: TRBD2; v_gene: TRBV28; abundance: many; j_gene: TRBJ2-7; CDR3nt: TGTGCCAGCAGCTCTCTAGCGGGAGTAGACTCCTACGAGCAGTACTTC; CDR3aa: CASSSLAGVDSYEQYF
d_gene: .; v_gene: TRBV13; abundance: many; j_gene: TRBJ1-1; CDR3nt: TGTGCCAGCAGCCCCACGAACACTGAAGCTTTCTTT; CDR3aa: CASSPTNTEAFF
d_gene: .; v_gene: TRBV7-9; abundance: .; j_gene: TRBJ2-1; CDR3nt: TGTGCCAGCAGCTTAGCGGTGGGAGCCAACAATGAGCAGTTCTTC; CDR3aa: CASSLAVGANNEQFF
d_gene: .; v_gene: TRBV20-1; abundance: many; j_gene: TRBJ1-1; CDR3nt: TGCAGTGCTCACAGGTCGAACACTGAAGCTTTCTTT; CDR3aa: CSAHRSNTEAFF
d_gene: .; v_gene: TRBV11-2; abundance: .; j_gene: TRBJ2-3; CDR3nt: TGTGCCAGCAGCTTTGTTAGGGATACGCAGTATTTT; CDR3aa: CASSFVRDTQYF
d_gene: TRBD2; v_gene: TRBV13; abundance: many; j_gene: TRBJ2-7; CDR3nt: TGTGCCAGCAGCTCGTTGGGACTAGCGGTCTACGAGCAGTACTTC; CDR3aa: CASSSLGLAVYEQYF
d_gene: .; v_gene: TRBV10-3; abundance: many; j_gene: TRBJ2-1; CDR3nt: TGTGCCATCAGTGAGGCCCGGCGGCCCAGGAGTGGGAGGCCAGACAATGAGCAGTTCTTC; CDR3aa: CAISEARRPRSGRPDNEQFF
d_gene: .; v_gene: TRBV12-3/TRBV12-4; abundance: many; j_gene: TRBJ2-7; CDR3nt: TGTGCCAGCAGTTTAACCCCCTGGAGATACGAGCAGTACTTC; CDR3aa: CASSLTPWRYEQYF
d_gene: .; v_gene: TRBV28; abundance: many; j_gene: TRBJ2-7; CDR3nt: TGTGCCAGCAGTTTAGGACAGCTCTACGAGCAGTACTTC; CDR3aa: CASSLGQLYEQYF
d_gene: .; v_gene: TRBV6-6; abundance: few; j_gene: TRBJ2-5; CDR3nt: TGTGCCAGCAGTTATCTTCGCGCTGGGGGTGGCGAGACCCAGTACTTC; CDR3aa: CASSYLRAGGGETQYF
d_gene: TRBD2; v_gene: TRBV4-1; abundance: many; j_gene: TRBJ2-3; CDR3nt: TGCGCCAGCAGCCAAGAGGCGGCGGGAGTCCCAGATACGCAGTATTTT; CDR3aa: CASSQEAAGVPDTQYF
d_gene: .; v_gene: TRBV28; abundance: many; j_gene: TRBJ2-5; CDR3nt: TGTGCCAGCAGGCTGGACAGGGAGGGGGAGACCCAGTACTTC; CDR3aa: CASRLDREGETQYF
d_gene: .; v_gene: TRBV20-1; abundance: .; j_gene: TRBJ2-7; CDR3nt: TGCAGTGCTAAGGCATGGACCTACGAGCAGTACTTC; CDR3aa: CSAKAWTYEQYF
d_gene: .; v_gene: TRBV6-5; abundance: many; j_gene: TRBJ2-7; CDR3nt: TGTGCCAGCAGTTACTCGGGAAGGGGCTCCTACGAGCAGTACTTC; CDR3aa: CASSYSGRGSYEQYF
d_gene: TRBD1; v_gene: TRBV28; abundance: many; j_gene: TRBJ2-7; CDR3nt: TGTGCCAGCAGGACAGGGGGCGTCTCCTACGAGCAGTACTTC; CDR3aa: CASRTGGVSYEQYF
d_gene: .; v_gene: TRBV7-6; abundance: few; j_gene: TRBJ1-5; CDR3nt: TGTGCCAGCAGCTTAGAAGGCTCCCCTCAGCATTTT; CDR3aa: CASSLEGSPQHF
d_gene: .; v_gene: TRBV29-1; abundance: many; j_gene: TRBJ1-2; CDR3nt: TGCAGCGTTGTTGCTTTCGGGGCCATCCAACCCTATGGCTACACCTTC; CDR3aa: CSVVAFGAIQPYGYTF
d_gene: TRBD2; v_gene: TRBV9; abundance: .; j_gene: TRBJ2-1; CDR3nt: TGTGCCAGCAGCGAAGGGGCTAGCGGGAGGGCCGGGTCCTACAATGAGCAGTTCTTC; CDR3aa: CASSEGASGRAGSYNEQFF
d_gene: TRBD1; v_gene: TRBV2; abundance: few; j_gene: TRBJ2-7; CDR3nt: TGTGCCAGCAGCGGGACAGGGGGTTACGAGCAGTACTTC; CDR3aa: CASSGTGGYEQYF
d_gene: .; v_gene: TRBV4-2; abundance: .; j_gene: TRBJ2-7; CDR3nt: TGTGCCAGCAGCGACTACTCCTACGAGCAGTACTTC; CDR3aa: CASSDYSYEQYF
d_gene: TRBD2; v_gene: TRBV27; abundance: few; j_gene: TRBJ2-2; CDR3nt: TGTGCCAGCAGATGGACTAGCGGGAGAGGGTACACCGGGGAGCTGTTTTTT; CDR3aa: CASRWTSGRGYTGELFF
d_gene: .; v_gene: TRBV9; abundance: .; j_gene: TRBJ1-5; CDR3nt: TGTGCCAGCAGCGTAGAGGGGGGTAGCTGGGAGCCCCAGCATTTT; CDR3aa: CASSVEGGSWEPQHF
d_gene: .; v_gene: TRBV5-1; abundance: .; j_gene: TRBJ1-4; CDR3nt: TGCGCCAGCAGCCTAAGCTCGGAAAAACTGTTTTTT; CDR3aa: CASSLSSEKLFF
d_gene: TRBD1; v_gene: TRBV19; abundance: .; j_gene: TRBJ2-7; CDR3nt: TGTGCCAGTAGTATCGACAGGGGGCTGGGATACTCCTACGAGCAGTACTTC; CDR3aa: CASSIDRGLGYSYEQYF
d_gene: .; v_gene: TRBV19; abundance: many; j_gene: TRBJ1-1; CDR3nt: TGTGCCAGTAGTAACCGGTGGGAAGCTTTCTTT; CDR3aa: CASSNRWEAFF
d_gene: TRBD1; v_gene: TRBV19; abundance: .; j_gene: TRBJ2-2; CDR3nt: TGTGCCAGTAATACCCTACAGGGGGCAACCGGGGAGCTGTTTTTT; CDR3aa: CASNTLQGATGELFF
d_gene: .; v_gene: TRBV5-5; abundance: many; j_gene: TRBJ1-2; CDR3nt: TGTGCCAGCAGCTTTGGACCCCGGGGACGCGATTTTGGTGGCTACACCTTC; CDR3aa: CASSFGPRGRDFGGYTF
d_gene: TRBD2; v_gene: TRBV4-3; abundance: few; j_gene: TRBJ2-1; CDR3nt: TGCGCCAGCAGCCAAGAAGTTTCGGGACTAGCGGGAGATGAGCAGTTCTTC; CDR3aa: CASSQEVSGLAGDEQFF
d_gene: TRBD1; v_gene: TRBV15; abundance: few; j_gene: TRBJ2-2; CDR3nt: TGTGCCACCAGCGTTAACAGGGGGACCGGGGAGCTGTTTTTT; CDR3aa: CATSVNRGTGELFF
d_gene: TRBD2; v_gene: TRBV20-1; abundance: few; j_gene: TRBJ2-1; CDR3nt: TGCAGTGCTAAAGAGGGGACTAGCGGGGTTGTTGAGCAGTTCTTC; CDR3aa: CSAKEGTSGVVEQFF
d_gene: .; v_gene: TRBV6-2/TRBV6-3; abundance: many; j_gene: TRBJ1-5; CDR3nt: TGTGCCAGCAGCGACTGGGGGGAGGTTCAGCCCCAGCATTTT; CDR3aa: CASSDWGEVQPQHF
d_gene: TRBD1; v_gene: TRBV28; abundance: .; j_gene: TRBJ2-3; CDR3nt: TGTGCCAGCAGTTTCCCCCCTCAGGGGGCGGCGGCTAATTACACAGATACGCAGTATTTT; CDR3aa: CASSFPPQGAAANYTDTQYF
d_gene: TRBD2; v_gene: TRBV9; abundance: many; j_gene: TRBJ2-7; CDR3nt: TGTGCCAGCAGCGCAGGGACTAGCGGGACCTACGAGCAGTACTTC; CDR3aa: CASSAGTSGTYEQYF
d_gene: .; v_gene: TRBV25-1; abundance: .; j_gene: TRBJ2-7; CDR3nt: TGTGCCAGCAGCGCAGGACCCTCTGGGCAGTACTTC; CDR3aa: CASSAGPSGQYF
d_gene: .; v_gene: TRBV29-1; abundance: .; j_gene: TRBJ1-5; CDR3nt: TGCAGCGTTGGCGGCCAGCCCCAGCATTTT; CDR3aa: CSVGGQPQHF
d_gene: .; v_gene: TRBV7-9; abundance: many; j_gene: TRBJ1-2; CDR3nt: TGTGCCAGCAGCTATCGGACAGATGGCTACACCTTC; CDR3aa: CASSYRTDGYTF
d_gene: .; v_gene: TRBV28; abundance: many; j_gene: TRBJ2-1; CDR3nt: TGTGCCAGCACCATTAGGCGGTTGGGGTACAATGAGCAGTTCTTC; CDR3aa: CASTIRRLGYNEQFF
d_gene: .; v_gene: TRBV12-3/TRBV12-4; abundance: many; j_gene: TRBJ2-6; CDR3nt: TGTGCCAGCAGTTTAATGGGTGGGGCCAACGTCCTGACTTTC; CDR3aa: CASSLMGGANVLTF
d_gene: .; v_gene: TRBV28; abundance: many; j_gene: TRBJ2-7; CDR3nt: TGTGCCACATCGAACGGACAATACTCCTACGAGCAGTACTTC; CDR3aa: CATSNGQYSYEQYF
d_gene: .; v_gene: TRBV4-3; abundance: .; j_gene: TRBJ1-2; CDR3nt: TGCGCCAGCAGCCAAGGAGGCGACTATGGCTACACCTTC; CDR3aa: CASSQGGDYGYTF